The 17 T cell receptor beta chains presented below share a single source sample, sequenced in a study of identical twins. TCRdb used MiXCR to reprocess the 5' RACE reads, holding one entry per CDR3 protein. Found here are about 470,000 distinct CDR3 sequences, roughly a quarter of them singletons; the top ten hold 2.9%. The same data also went into a second study, on T cells expressing NK-cell markers.

Material for sequencing was CD4+ T cells sorted from blood. The receptors here all came from a woman under 30 in good health.

The V and J genes are TRBV24-1 and TRBJ2-7; D uncertain. This CDR3 is built from 10 residues. Trimming took off 8 bases at V and 6 bases at J, with 7 bases between the two ends. Germline lookup yields CDR1 KGHDR and CDR2 SFDVKD. The chain's CDR3 is CATIACEQYF. The CDR3 DNA reads TGTGCCACCATAGCCTGCGAGCAGTACTTC.

The chain recombines TRBV20-1 with TRBJ2-5; 7 bases are shared with TRBD2. This CDR3 has 14 amino acids. Germline CDR1 is DFQATT and CDR2 is SNEGSKA (reference sequence). The V and J ends lost 3 bases and 2 bases, in that order; junction bases with no gene match: 6. For the CDR3, the DNA is TGCAGTGCTAGGGGGCTAGCGGCTCAAGAGACCCAGTACTTC. This sequence encodes CSARGLAAQETQYF.

This clonotype has more than one count but fewer than ten. The chain carries TRBV12-5 and TRBJ1-2; possible D gene TRBD1, 5 bases. V was pared by 8 bases and J by 7 bases, with 17 bases between. Per the germline V gene, CDR1 is LGHNT and CDR2 is FRNRAP. The CDR3 consists of 13 residues. The CDR3 region has the DNA TGTGCTAGTAGGAGGGGAGTAGGTCGTGGCTACACCTTC. Translation: CASRRGVGRGYTF.

The rearrangement links TRBV12-3 or TRBV12-4 to TRBJ1-2; D is unclear. Between the trimmed V and J ends, which lost 3 bases and 3 bases, there was a span of 8 bases. The CDR3 contains 13 residues. CDR3 sequence reads: CASSFWADYGYTF. The CDR3 DNA follows: TGTGCCAGCAGTTTCTGGGCGGACTATGGCTACACCTTC.

This clonotype has more than one count but fewer than ten. The J gene is TRBJ2-1, the V gene TRBV6-1; 7 bases agree with TRBD2. This CDR3 is built from 13 residues. Per the germline V gene, CDR1 is MNHNS and CDR2 is SASEGT. V lost 5 bases and J lost 8; bases outside the gene matches: 6. DNA for the CDR3: TGTGCCAGCAGTACCTCTAGCGGCGATGAGCAGTTCTTC. Translated: CASSTSSGDEQFF.

This clonotype appeared a few times. The chain is built from TRBV6-5 and TRBJ2-7; D unclear. Trimming pared 1 base from V and 2 bases from J, leaving 6 bases between. The CDR3 is made up of 13 amino acids. In germline, CDR1 is MNHEY, CDR2 SVGAGI. The CDR3 DNA reads as TGTGCCAGCAGTTACTATTCTGCCTACGAGCAGTACTTC. It is translated as CASSYYSAYEQYF.

This clonotype was found a few times. The CDR3 DNA sequence: TGTGCCAGCAGCTTCGCAGAGAACTATGGCTACACCTTC. Protein product: CASSFAENYGYTF. The genes are TRBV7-2 and TRBJ1-2; D uncertain. Trimming pared 3 bases from V and 2 bases from J, leaving 7 bases between. From germline, CDR1 is SGHTA and CDR2 FQGNSA. This CDR3 spans 13 amino acids.

This clonotype was seen more than once but under ten times. This sequence joins TRBV7-2 and TRBJ2-7, with TRBD2 matching 8 bases. Trimming removed 0 bases from V and 3 bases from J; junction bases left unmatched: 4. This CDR3 contains 15 residues. The germline V gene encodes CDR1 SGHTA and CDR2 FQGNSA. The CDR3, as DNA: TGTGCCAGCAGCTTAGCGGGAAGCGGGAGCTACGAGCAGTACTTC. Its protein is CASSLAGSGSYEQYF. Drawing the rest from reference TRBV7-2 and TRBJ2-7, the complete variable domain is GAGVSQSPSNKVTEKGKDVELRCDPISGHTALYWYRQSLGQGLEFLIYFQGNSAPDKSGLPSDRFSAERTGGSVSTLTIQRTQQEDSAVYLCASSLAGSGSYEQYFGPGTRLTVT.

The chain recombines TRBV2 with TRBJ2-1; possibly TRBD2 for D (6 bases). CDR1 is SNHLY and CDR2 is FYNNEI in the germline V gene. The CDR3 length is 15 residues. The germline V and J ends were trimmed by 5 bases and 2 bases, with 13 bases remaining between them. In nucleotides, the CDR3 is TGTGCCAGCAGTTCCGGGACTCTGGCCTACAATGAGCAGTTCTTC. Residues: CASSSGTLAYNEQFF.

The V gene is TRBV3-1, the J gene TRBJ2-1; D gene ambiguous. This CDR3 contains 13 residues. In germline, CDR1 is LGHDT, CDR2 YNNKEL (reference sequence). V lost 2 bases and J 9 bases, leaving 11 bases between the germline ends. CDR3 sequence (DNA): TGTGCCAGCAGCCAAAGCAGAGATAGTGAGCAGTTCTTC. It codes for CASSQSRDSEQFF.

In this sample, this clonotype turned up a few times. The chain recombines TRBV7-2 with TRBJ2-7; 9 nucleotides match TRBD2. Germline lookup yields CDR1 SGHTA and CDR2 FQGNSA. The CDR3 contains 18 residues. After removal of 0 bases from V and 4 bases from J, the junction contained 13 bases not matched to a gene. The CDR3 reads CASSLAGFRGRGPYEQYF. CDR3 coding DNA: TGTGCCAGCAGCTTAGCGGGCTTTCGCGGGAGGGGACCGTACGAGCAGTACTTC.

The genes are TRBV12-3 or TRBV12-4 and TRBJ2-7, with D perhaps TRBD1 or TRBD2 (5 bases each). CDR3 size: 14 residues. The V and J ends lost 3 bases and 1 base respectively, with 10 bases between them. The CDR3 region has the DNA TGTGCCAGCAGTTTTGTGGGGGAGTCCTACGAGCAGTACTTC. This encodes CASSFVGESYEQYF.

Only a few counts were recorded for this clonotype. The chain uses TRBV2 and TRBJ2-4; D may be TRBD2 (6 bases). The ends were cut back, 6 bases at V and 1 base at J, with 16 bases in the middle. The germline gives CDR1 SNHLY, CDR2 FYNNEI. This CDR3 comprises 16 residues. The CDR3 here is CASRLSLAQAKNIQYF. CDR3 DNA: TGTGCCAGCAGGCTCTCACTAGCTCAGGCCAAAAACATTCAGTACTTC.

The V and J genes are TRBV2 and TRBJ2-7; D is ambiguous. The V and J ends lost 5 bases and 3 bases respectively, with 17 bases between them. Per the germline V gene, CDR1 is SNHLY and CDR2 is FYNNEI. CDR3 size: 15 residues. The CDR3 sequence is CASSLRNIIYYEQYF. CDR3 nucleotides: TGTGCCAGCAGTCTCCGGAATATCATATACTACGAGCAGTACTTC.

This chain links TRBV20-1 with TRBJ2-7; D possibly corresponds to TRBD2 (6 bases). V lost 3 bases and J 3 bases, leaving 9 bases between the germline ends. CDR1 and CDR2 (germline): DFQATT, SNEGSKA (reference sequence). The CDR3 consists of 12 residues. In nucleotides, the CDR3 is TGCAGTGCTAGTCGGGGGATCTACGAGCAGTACTTC. Translation: CSASRGIYEQYF.

The gene calls are TRBV5-1 and TRBJ1-4; 7 bases map to TRBD1. The germline V gene encodes CDR1 SGHRS and CDR2 YFSETQ. V shed 3 bases and J 4 bases; nucleotides not matched to a gene: 6. This CDR3 region has 15 residues. CDR3 bases: TGCGCCAGCAGCTCAGGGGGAAGGAGTAATGAAAAACTGTTTTTT. As protein: CASSSGGRSNEKLFF.

The chain combines TRBV29-1 with TRBJ1-4, with 9 bases fitting TRBD1. V lost 7 bases and J lost 8; bases outside the gene matches: 11. Germline assignment: CDR1 SQVTM and CDR2 ANQGSEA. CDR3 size: 14 residues. Written as DNA, the CDR3 is TGCAGCGCTGGGGCAACAGGGGGCCGGGAAAAACTGTTTTTT. Translating it yields CSAGATGGREKLFF.